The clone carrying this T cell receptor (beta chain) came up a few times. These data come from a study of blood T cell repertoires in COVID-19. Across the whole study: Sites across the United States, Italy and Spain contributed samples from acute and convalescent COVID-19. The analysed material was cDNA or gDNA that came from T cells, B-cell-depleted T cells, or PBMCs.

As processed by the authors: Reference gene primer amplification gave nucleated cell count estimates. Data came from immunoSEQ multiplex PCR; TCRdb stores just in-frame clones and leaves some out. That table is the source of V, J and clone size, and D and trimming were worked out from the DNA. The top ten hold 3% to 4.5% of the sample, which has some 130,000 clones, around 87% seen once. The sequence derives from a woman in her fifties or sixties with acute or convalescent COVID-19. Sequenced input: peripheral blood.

This CDR3 reads CASSIDGTERNTIYF. The CDR3 nucleotides are TGTGCCAGTAGTATAGACGGGACAGAGAGAAACACCATATATTTT. This chain links TRBV19 with TRBJ1-3; 7 nucleotides align to TRBD1. This CDR3 has 15 residues. CDR1 is LNHDA and CDR2 is SQIVND in the germline V gene (reference sequence). With V trimmed by 0 bases and J by 5 bases, 4 bases remained unmatched.